The next 19 T cell receptor beta chains were all read from a single sample in a study of chronic HIV infection and antiretroviral therapy. TCRdb independently ran MiXCR on the 5' RACE reads; one entry per CDR3 protein. The sample comprises about 38,000 distinct CDR3 sequences, about 8.1% of which are singletons, and 2.9% rests with the top ten. The sample consisted of peripheral blood. The receptor set was obtained from an adult who had HIV and had not received antiretroviral therapy, or was an uninfected healthy control (not recorded which).

Regarding this clonotype: A read error may be the cause here, since a much bigger clone is one base away. The chain joins TRBV4-2 to TRBJ2-3; a possible D gene is TRBD2 (6 bases). Per germline, CDR1 LGHNA and CDR2 YNFKEQ. The CDR3 runs to 13 residues. DNA for the CDR3: TGTGACAGCAGTCGAACTAGCACGGATACGCAGTATTTT. Encoded protein: CDSSRTSTDTQYF.

The chain links TRBV28 to TRBJ2-7; D gene uncertain. The CDR3 loop spans 14 amino acids. The V gene's germline CDR1 is MDHEN and CDR2 SYDVKM. Deletions cut 3 bases from V and 0 bases from J, with 9 bases between. CDR3 sequence reads: CASSFGRTSYEQYF. The CDR3 DNA reads as TGTGCCAGCAGTTTCGGCAGGACCTCCTACGAGCAGTACTTC.

This clonotype was recorded many times. The chain uses TRBV20-1 and TRBJ2-2, with TRBD2 as a possible D gene (5 bases). Deletions cut 6 bases from V and 1 base from J, with 9 bases between. The CDR3 consists of 13 residues. Germline V gene sequence: CDR1 DFQATT, CDR2 SNEGSKA (reference sequence). The CDR3 coding sequence is TGCAGTGCGCGGAGCGGGAACACCGGGGAGCTGTTTTTT. Residues: CSARSGNTGELFF.

This clonotype was counted a few times. This chain connects TRBV20-1 to TRBJ1-6; D is uncertain. The CDR3 runs 13 residues. Germline assignment: CDR1 DFQATT and CDR2 SNEGSKA (reference sequence). V was trimmed by 4 bases and J by 0 bases, leaving 4 bases between them. The CDR3 DNA is TGCAGTGCTACCTACTCCTATAATTCACCCCTCCACTTT. It codes for CSATYSYNSPLHF.

The chain links TRBV9 to TRBJ1-5; perhaps TRBD1 as D (5 bases). V was cut by 3 bases and J by 0 bases, with 10 bases left in between. Germline CDR1 is SGDLS and CDR2 is YYNGEE. The CDR3 runs to 15 residues. This chain's CDR3 is CASSAGGGSNQPQHF. The CDR3 region has the DNA TGTGCCAGCAGCGCCGGGGGGGGTAGCAATCAGCCCCAGCATTTT.

CDR3 region: CASSSWSWGDADTQYF. Written as DNA, the CDR3 is TGTGCCAGCAGCTCGTGGAGCTGGGGTGATGCAGATACGCAGTATTTT. The V call is TRBV7-9, the J call TRBJ2-3; D is unclear. Trimming removed 4 bases from V and 4 bases from J, with 18 bases in between. CDR1 and CDR2 (germline): SEHNR, FQNEAQ (reference sequence). The CDR3 length is 16 residues.

In this sample, this clonotype turned up many times. The chain links TRBV12-3 or TRBV12-4 to TRBJ1-1, with a tentative D call TRBD1 (5 bases). V lost 9 bases to trimming and J lost 6 bases, with 17 bases between them. The length of the CDR3 is 13 residues. The CDR3 region has the DNA TGTGCCAGTTTTTTCGGGGGAAGCGCTGAAGCTTTCTTT. This codes for CASFFGGSAEAFF.

The gene calls are TRBV6-1 and TRBJ1-1, with D maybe TRBD1 (5 bases). The CDR3 is 13 amino acids. The V gene's germline CDR1 is MNHNS and CDR2 SASEGT. Trimming cost V 6 bases and J 0 bases, with 8 bases left between them. The CDR3 loop reads CASRATVNTEAFF. The CDR3 bases are TGTGCCAGCAGGGCGACAGTGAACACTGAAGCTTTCTTT.

J is TRBJ2-1 and V is TRBV29-1; D is unclear. This CDR3 spans 11 amino acids. Per the germline V gene, CDR1 is SQVTM and CDR2 is ANQGSEA. V shed 1 base and J shed 6 bases, with 4 bases lying between them. The DNA for the CDR3 is TGCAGCGTTGAAGGTGGCAATGAGCAGTTCTTC. As protein: CSVEGGNEQFF.

The sample holds a few counts of this clonotype. The V call is TRBV4-1, the J call TRBJ2-7; D may be TRBD2 (6 bases). Trimming removed 4 bases at V and 2 bases at J, with 12 bases between. Looked up from germline, CDR1 is MGHRA and CDR2 is YSYEKL. The CDR3 length is 14 residues. CDR3 sequence (DNA): TGCGCCAGCAGCCCCTCGGGGGATACCTACGAGCAGTACTTC. This codes for CASSPSGDTYEQYF.

This clonotype was recorded at least ten times. The chain is built from TRBV28 and TRBJ2-1, with 11 bases lining up with TRBD2. The CDR3 is 16 amino acids. Germline values: CDR1 MDHEN, CDR2 SYDVKM. The ends lost 6 bases at V and 5 bases at J; junction bases unmatched: 9. The CDR3 spells CASRSWTSGSDNEQFF. The CDR3 bases are TGTGCCAGCAGATCGTGGACTAGCGGGTCCGACAATGAGCAGTTCTTC.

A few counts support this clonotype. The gene calls are TRBV29-1 and TRBJ1-1; 7 bases match TRBD1. CDR1 SQVTM and CDR2 ANQGSEA come from the germline V gene. The J segment lost 6 bases and the V segment lost 0 bases, leaving 4 bases of the junction unmatched. This CDR3 has 13 residues. The CDR3 here is CSVEERGGAEAFF. CDR3 nucleotide sequence: TGCAGCGTTGAAGAGAGAGGGGGCGCTGAAGCTTTCTTT.

The rearrangement links TRBV27 to TRBJ1-5, with a possible D match to TRBD1 (5 bases). Germline V gives CDR1 MNHEY, CDR2 SMNVEV (reference sequence). The CDR3 loop spans 12 amino acids. The CDR3 region is CATQGVGMPQHF. The DNA of the CDR3 is TGTGCAACCCAAGGGGTCGGTATGCCCCAGCATTTT.

This clonotype was observed many times. The V gene is TRBV3-1, the J gene TRBJ2-1, with 7 bases that match TRBD2. Germline values: CDR1 LGHDT, CDR2 YNNKEL (reference sequence). With 5 bases clipped from V and 6 bases from J, the junction kept 1 base outside the gene matches. This CDR3 region has 12 residues. The CDR3 sequence: CASSWGGNEQFF. The CDR3 DNA sequence: TGTGCCAGCAGCTGGGGGGGCAATGAGCAGTTCTTC.

The chain is built from TRBV10-3 and TRBJ1-2, with 8 bases fitting TRBD1. From germline, CDR1 is ENHRY and CDR2 SYGVKD. This CDR3 is 13 amino acids long. V trimming: 2 bases; J trimming: 4 bases; junction bases outside the gene matches: 0. This CDR3 is CAISEGQGYGYTF. In nucleotides, the CDR3 is TGTGCCATCAGTGAGGGACAGGGCTATGGCTACACCTTC.

Turning to this clonotype: A much larger clonotype is one base distant, so this may be a read error. This chain joins TRBV28 and TRBJ2-3; the D is unclear. V lost 8 bases to trimming and J lost 4 bases, with 16 bases between them. The CDR3 is 14 residues long. The germline V gene encodes CDR1 MDHEN and CDR2 SYDVKM. The CDR3 loop is CASGFGREADTQYF. The CDR3 nucleotides read TGTGCCAGCGGCTTCGGGCGAGAGGCAGATACGCAGTATTTT.

J is TRBJ2-1 and V is TRBV6-2 or TRBV6-3; TRBD2 matches at 8 bases. The V and J ends lost 0 bases and 6 bases, in that order; junction bases with no gene match: 1. Germline V gene lookup returns CDR1 MNHEY and CDR2 SVGEGT. The CDR3 extends over 14 amino acids. The DNA of the CDR3 is TGTGCCAGCAGTTACTCACTAGCGGCCAATGAGCAGTTCTTC. It yields the protein CASSYSLAANEQFF.

This clonotype appeared many times. The V and J genes are TRBV7-2 and TRBJ2-6; D is unclear. Trimming cost V 0 bases and J 0 bases, with 6 bases left between them. The CDR3 has 16 residues. Germline V gene sequence: CDR1 SGHTA, CDR2 FQGNSA. In DNA, the CDR3 is TGTGCCAGCAGCTTAGCGCGGTTCTCTGGGGCCAACGTCCTGACTTTC. This encodes CASSLARFSGANVLTF.

This chain joins TRBV24-1 and TRBJ2-6, with TRBD1 as a possible D gene (6 bases). The V gene lost 3 bases and the J gene lost 2 bases, with 7 bases spanning the gap. Germline V gene data show CDR1 as KGHDR and CDR2 as SFDVKD. The CDR3 loop spans 15 amino acids. The CDR3 DNA is TGTGCCACCAGTGATACAGGGACTGGGGCCAACGTCCTGACTTTC. It yields the protein CATSDTGTGANVLTF.